The entry that follows covers one T cell receptor (beta chain) sequence. The target of this receptor is not known. It has no much larger one-base neighbor in the sample; base qualities were not kept. The data derive from a study of shared clonotypes between healthy human individuals (dated by TCRdb to the early 2020s). About the full investigation: Three men and two women, aged 18 to 49 years, made up the cohort. For each donor, three plates each were used for CD4 naive and CD4 memory, two plates were used for CD8 naive, and one plate was used for CD8 memory. Blood TCR repertoires of about 5 healthy adults were deeply sequenced to estimate repertoire size and the extent of clonotype sharing between individuals. Different laboratories and diverse techniques were used to prepare libraries and sequence TCR repertoires, to increase sequencing depth and limit assay-specific biases. Each donor's leukapheresis produced roughly between about 0.8 and 10 billion PBMCs. General findings and caveats noted by the study authors: Based on pairwise subsampling, the degree of clonotype sharing among donors was expected to be affected by sequencing depth. Estimated clonotype richness was generally larger for naive than for memory subsets. Sampling was restricted to blood, and TCR repertoires in tissue are likely to differ from TCR repertoires in blood. When a few donors were compared, the shared fraction of clonotypes was about 5% for naive CD4, approximately 3.5% for naive CD8, 2.3% for memory CD4, and around 0.37% for memory CD8. Even with the large sequencing depth, rarefaction of the sorted-subset datasets indicated that sequencing was incomplete. Higher generation probabilities were observed for clonotypes shared by all four sorted-subset donors than for non-shared clonotypes. Because the study included only a small number of donors, the genetic and exposure-history diversity represented was limited.

The CDR3 holds 17 amino acids from the cysteine to the phenylalanine. The retained sequence is limited to the CDR3, 51 bases, with the frame set at the first base. CDR1 and CDR2 were assigned from the germline V gene as SGDLS and YYNGEE. After removal of 0 bases from V and 1 base from J, the junction retains 5 bases not matched to a gene. The donors were healthy, HIV-negative adults with no recently reported acute infections or vaccinations. All donors were Caucasian adults living in Nashville, Tennessee, USA. CD4+ T cells were enriched by magnetic negative selection; naive cells were then positively selected on CD45RA, and the negative fraction formed the memory subset. Blood was obtained by leukapheresis, after which PBMCs were separated by Ficoll-Histopaque density gradient centrifugation and cryopreserved in liquid nitrogen vapor phase. Analytical flow cytometry was used to check the purity and quantity of every magnetically sorted T cell population. Genomic DNA was isolated from every sorted fraction and measured by UV absorbance on a Nanodrop 2000c.

Using the deep immunoSEQ assay, multiplex PCR amplified TCR CDR3 regions from genomic DNA. Extracted genomic DNA from each cell subset was spread evenly across all wells of several immunoSEQ 96-well plates, with each plate serving as a replicate. For sorted subsets, 200 to 250 ng of genomic DNA, equivalent to 25,000 to 30,000 T cell genomes, went into each replicate PCR. Purified libraries were measured with a Qubit 3.0 fluorometer, size-checked on a Bioanalyzer 2100, and measured again with the KAPA Library Quantification kit. Each immunoSEQ 96-well plate was sequenced on its own single-read 150-cycle Illumina NextSeq 550 flow cell. For the original study's pipeline: Because only junctional sequences without quality scores were contained in the immunoSEQ output, filtering matching that applied to full-length reads could not be performed. To assign V/J genes and CDR3, sequences were annotated using PyIR, a Python wrapper for IgBLAST v1.9, with IMGT germline references. Any read was removed if the V/J assignment was weak (E-value above 1e-6), the CDR3 was missing, or the read contained stop codons, out-of-frame junctions, or ambiguous translated residues. A V3J clonotype was defined by an identical inferred V gene, J gene, and CDR3 amino acid sequence. The percentage overlap between two repertoires was calculated by dividing the number of shared unique clonotypes by the size of the smaller repertoire. Three approaches were used to assess repertoire richness: RTK rarefaction, the Chao1 estimator, and Recon v2.1 estimates of unobserved clonotypes. OLGA was used to compute generation probabilities for all TCRbeta clonotypes that the gDNA method yielded from a handful of donors. TCRdb provides this immuneACCESS table in a form limited to in-frame rearrangements. Some clones are lacking; in checked studies, under half of them reflect an unresolved V gene, and why the rest are absent is not known. The D gene and trimming were derived from the DNA, and the V and J assignments and clone size from that table. Counted in this sample were around 1,000,000 clones; about 80% of them appeared once. 0.89% of the sample comes from the top ten.

The clonotype was recovered from a man aged 18 to 29 in good health. Some clones in this sample may be carry-over from other donors' samples. Material: memory CD4+ T cells from PBMCs. The cell subset or site tag for this specimen amounts to: CD45RA-negative fraction. The rearrangement combines TRBV9 with TRBJ2-4; 9 of the junction bases match TRBD2. This receptor has the CDR3 CASSVAGAGGAKNIQYF. The sequence in DNA is TGTGCCAGCAGCGTAGCGGGGGCGGGAGGGGCCAAAAACATTCAGTACTTC.